This T cell receptor beta chain was documented in a study of T-cell reconstitution after alpha-beta-depleted transplantation in children. Notes on the study in general: Expanded graft clones, several hundred of them, were reportedly the source of alpha-beta T cells about two months after transplant.

Molecular barcoding with unique molecular identifiers was used for the TCRbeta library. TCRdb independently ran MiXCR on the PCR reads; one entry per CDR3 protein. This sample has about 200,000 distinct CDR3 sequences, with approximately 6.8% found just once. This clonotype came up many times. Its specificity is unknown. Between the trimmed V and J ends, which lost 1 base and 1 base, there was a span of 7 bases. The CDR3 covers 15 residues. Germline V gives CDR1 SGHVS, CDR2 FNYEAQ. The TCR comes from a girl less than two years old with combined immunodeficiency, due to receive a stem cell transplant. The chain carries TRBV7-6 and TRBJ2-2; unclear D gene. Material: PBMCs, obtained before TCRalphabeta/CD19-depleted stem cell transplant. The CDR3 coding sequence is TGTGCCAGCAGCTTAGATTTACGGAACACCGGGGAGCTGTTTTTT. This codes for CASSLDLRNTGELFF.